What follows are 22 T cell receptor beta chains derived from one specimen sequenced in a study of cytomegalovirus exposure and HLA in healthy donors. With 60 Vbeta and 13 Jbeta primers, the PCR was carried out. The protocol was immunoSEQ multiplex PCR, while the TCRdb copy is restricted to in-frame clones and leaves out a portion. The sample has about 190,000 clones; 87% are singletons. Sequencing used PBMCs. The receptors here all came from a boy aged 2 to 10 in good health and CMV-seronegative.

The rearrangement links TRBV28 to TRBJ2-1, with 9 positions matching TRBD2. The CDR3 sequence is 14 residues long. Germline lookup yields CDR1 MDHEN and CDR2 SYDVKM. V was pared by 6 bases and J by 2 bases, with 2 bases of the junction left unmatched. In DNA form, the CDR3 reads TGTGCCAGCAGGGGCGGGGGGGCCTACAATGAGCAGTTCTTC. Protein: CASRGGGAYNEQFF.

The chain has TRBV15 and TRBJ2-1; 9 nucleotides align to TRBD2. CDR3 length: 14 residues. Germline values: CDR1 LNHNV, CDR2 YYDKDF (reference sequence). V shed 0 bases, J shed 9 bases, and the junction held 3 bases outside the gene matches. CDR3 DNA: TGTGCCACCAGCAGAGATTCGCGGGAGGGTGAGCAGTTCTTC. It specifies CATSRDSREGEQFF.

The chain links TRBV30 to TRBJ2-2; D unclear. Germline assignment: CDR1 GTSNPN and CDR2 SVGIG (reference sequence). This CDR3 comprises 14 residues. V lost 2 bases and J lost 5, with 12 bases in between. In DNA, the CDR3 is TGTGCCTGGAGTACCATAGCTGGGACCGGGGAGCTGTTTTTT. Translated, it gives CAWSTIAGTGELFF.

This clone has more than one count but fewer than ten. The chain joins TRBV12-5 to TRBJ1-1; 7 nucleotides line up with TRBD1. CDR1 and CDR2 (germline): LGHNT, FRNRAP. The CDR3 is 14 amino acids. Germline trimming cut 7 bases from V and 2 bases from J; bases unmatched to any gene: 7. CDR3: CASALDRVNTEAFF. The CDR3, as DNA: TGTGCTAGTGCTCTCGACAGGGTTAACACTGAAGCTTTCTTT.

The rearrangement links TRBV5-1 to TRBJ1-1, with D possibly TRBD1 on 5 matching bases. The CDR3 is made up of 15 amino acids. V shed 4 bases and J shed 3 bases, with 16 bases lying between them. Per germline, CDR1 SGHRS and CDR2 YFSETQ. The CDR3 nucleotides read TGCGCCAGCAGCGACCGGGACCCGGGGGACACTGAAGCTTTCTTT. Translating gives CASSDRDPGDTEAFF.

V is TRBV7-9 and J is TRBJ1-4; no clear D. Germline CDR1 is SEHNR and CDR2 is FQNEAQ (reference sequence). The CDR3 spans 14 residues. The ends were cut back, 1 base at V and 4 bases at J, with 7 bases in the middle. This chain's CDR3 is CASSLGGGNEKLFF. The CDR3 DNA reads TGTGCCAGCAGCTTAGGGGGAGGTAATGAAAAACTGTTTTTT. Full variable domain (remainder filled in from reference TRBV7-9 and TRBJ1-4): DTGVSQNPRHKITKRGQNVTFRCDPISEHNRLYWYRQTLGQGPEFLTYFQNEAQLEKSRLLSDRFSAERPKGSFSTLEIQRTEQGDSAMYLCASSLGGGNEKLFFGSGTQLSVL.

V and J are TRBV7-8 and TRBJ2-5; 14 positions match TRBD2. Germline CDR1 and CDR2: SGHVS and FQNEAQ. Trimming removed 1 base from V and 4 bases from J; junction bases left unmatched: 8. The CDR3 extends over 18 amino acids. CDR3 sequence (DNA): TGTGCCAGCAGCTTAGGAGGGACTAGCGGGAGTTACGGAGAGACCCAGTACTTC. It codes for CASSLGGTSGSYGETQYF.

The J gene is TRBJ1-1, the V gene TRBV6-6; tentative D call: TRBD1 (6 bases). The CDR3 totals 12 residues. The V gene's germline CDR1 is MNHNY and CDR2 SVGAGI (reference sequence). V shed 5 bases and J shed 6 bases, with 10 bases lying between them. CDR3 amino acids: CASSPRTAEAFF. The CDR3 region has the DNA TGTGCCAGCAGTCCGCGGACAGCTGAAGCTTTCTTT.

This chain links TRBV6-6 with TRBJ2-1; 10 bases align to TRBD2. CDR1 is MNHNY, CDR2 SVGAGI, per germline (reference sequence). The CDR3 has 15 residues. With V trimmed by 6 bases and J by 7 bases, 9 bases remained unmatched. CDR3 amino acids: CASSLAGGIQNEQFF. The DNA of the CDR3 is TGTGCCAGCAGCTTAGCGGGGGGTATTCAGAATGAGCAGTTCTTC.

The rearrangement joins TRBV9 to TRBJ2-7, with D unclear. Trimming took off 0 bases at V and 4 bases at J, with 8 bases between the two ends. Germline CDR1 reads SGDLS; CDR2 reads YYNGEE. This CDR3 comprises 13 residues. CDR3 amino acids: CASSVEAGYEQYF. The CDR3 DNA reads as TGTGCCAGCAGCGTAGAGGCAGGATACGAGCAGTACTTC.

This clone was counted a few times. This chain uses TRBV6-4 with TRBJ2-2; 9 nucleotides line up with TRBD2. This CDR3 region has 14 residues. Germline CDR1 and CDR2: MRHNA and SNTAGT. V shed 3 bases and J 6 bases; nucleotides not matched to a gene: 2. The CDR3 sequence: CASSDSGSAGELFF. The CDR3 DNA reads as TGTGCCAGCAGTGATAGCGGGAGCGCCGGGGAGCTGTTTTTT.

The chain couples TRBV5-1 to TRBJ1-1; a weak D match, TRBD1 (6 bases). CDR3 length equals 15 residues. Trimming removed 0 bases at V and 1 base at J, with 10 bases between. The germline V gene has CDR1 SGHRS and CDR2 YFSETQ. The CDR3 nucleotides are TGCGCCAGCAGCTTGGGGGTAGGGGGGAACACTGAAGCTTTCTTT. It yields the protein CASSLGVGGNTEAFF.

This chain uses TRBV29-1 with TRBJ2-7, with TRBD1 identical over 7 bases. The germline CDR1 and CDR2 sequences are SQVTM and ANQGSEA. The V and J ends lost 7 bases and 7 bases, in that order; junction bases with no gene match: 13. There are 13 residues in the CDR3. As DNA, the CDR3 is TGCAGCGCCAAATTCACAGGGGACGGGGAGCAGTACTTC. As protein: CSAKFTGDGEQYF.

This clone was counted a single time. The genes are TRBV29-1 and TRBJ1-1, with D possibly matching TRBD1 (6 bases). This CDR3 region has 13 residues. The germline V gene has CDR1 SQVTM and CDR2 ANQGSEA. Trimming took 7 bases from V and 4 from J, leaving 16 bases between them. The CDR3 sequence is CSGGQKDRTEAFF. Here the CDR3 DNA reads TGCAGCGGTGGACAGAAGGACCGCACTGAAGCTTTCTTT. The full variable domain, its missing parts supplied by reference TRBV29-1 and TRBJ1-1, is SAVISQKPSRDICQRGTSLTIQCQVDSQVTMMFWYRQQPGQSLTLIATANQGSEATYESGFVIDKFPISRPNLTFSTLTVSNMSPEDSSIYLCSGGQKDRTEAFFGQGTRLTVV.

The J gene is TRBJ2-2, the V gene TRBV7-6; 13 bases are a match to TRBD2. CDR1 and CDR2 (germline): SGHVS, FNYEAQ. This CDR3 region has 18 residues. With 1 base clipped from V and 4 bases from J, the junction kept 6 bases outside the gene matches. This CDR3 reads CASSLEQTSGGPTGELFF. As DNA, the CDR3 is TGTGCCAGCAGCTTAGAGCAGACTAGCGGGGGGCCCACCGGGGAGCTGTTTTTT.

V is TRBV28 and J is TRBJ1-4; 7 bases agree with TRBD1. V shed 4 bases and J 5 bases; nucleotides not matched to a gene: 7. Germline CDR1 MDHEN, CDR2 SYDVKM. CDR3 length: 15 residues. The CDR3 DNA reads as TGTGCCAGCAGTTACACCGGGACAGTCAATGAAAAACTGTTTTTT. Translating gives CASSYTGTVNEKLFF.

The chain joins TRBV14 to TRBJ2-3; TRBD2 matches 15 bases. With 6 bases clipped from V and 0 bases from J, the junction kept 7 bases outside the gene matches. The CDR3 runs to 18 residues. In germline, CDR1 is SGHDN, CDR2 FVKESK. The CDR3, as DNA: TGTGCCAGCAGAGGGACTAGCGGGGGGCCGGTAAGCACAGATACGCAGTATTTT. Encoded protein: CASRGTSGGPVSTDTQYF.

This clone was counted between two and nine times. V usage is TRBV6-1 and J usage is TRBJ1-4; D might be TRBD1 (5 bases). The length of the CDR3 is 14 residues. In germline, CDR1 is MNHNS, CDR2 SASEGT. The V end was cut by 7 bases, the J end by 7 bases, with 16 bases between. This CDR3 reads CASTQGSVGEKLFF. As DNA, the CDR3 is TGTGCCAGCACCCAGGGCTCAGTCGGTGAAAAACTGTTTTTT.

This clone was observed a few times. This chain connects TRBV30 to TRBJ2-2; D may be TRBD1 (5 bases). Germline CDR1 reads GTSNPN; CDR2 reads SVGIG (reference sequence). The CDR3 length is 14 residues. V gave up 0 bases and J gave up 4 bases, with 9 bases separating them. Here the CDR3 reads CAWSVGAGTGELFF. As DNA, the CDR3 is TGTGCCTGGAGTGTAGGGGCCGGCACCGGGGAGCTGTTTTTT.

J is TRBJ2-7 and V is TRBV9, with TRBD2 as a possible D gene (6 bases). CDR3 length: 15 amino acids. The germline V gene encodes CDR1 SGDLS and CDR2 YYNGEE. Trimming removed 0 bases from V and 0 bases from J, with 10 bases in between. The CDR3 loop is CASSVGGVPSYEQYF. CDR3 bases: TGTGCCAGCAGCGTAGGGGGGGTCCCCTCCTACGAGCAGTACTTC.

J is TRBJ2-1 and V is TRBV7-6; 12 bases line up with TRBD2. Germline V gene lookup returns CDR1 SGHVS and CDR2 FNYEAQ. Trimming cost V 1 base and J 3 bases; bases outside gene matches: 1. The CDR3 sequence is 16 residues long. In DNA form, the CDR3 reads TGTGCCAGCAGCTTAGTGACTAGCGGGGGCTACAATGAGCAGTTCTTC. Translated: CASSLVTSGGYNEQFF.

The V gene is TRBV30, the J gene TRBJ2-2; D call uncertain. The germline gives CDR1 GTSNPN, CDR2 SVGIG (reference sequence). The CDR3 consists of 14 residues. The germline V and J ends were trimmed by 1 base and 2 bases, with 8 bases remaining between them. The CDR3 sequence: CAWSGQTNTGELFF. DNA for the CDR3: TGTGCCTGGAGTGGGCAGACAAACACCGGGGAGCTGTTTTTT.